This entry describes one TCR beta chain. These data originate in a study of T cells expressing NK-cell markers. Study details: Within the sequenced cohort of eight donors, seven exhibited HCMV seropositivity and one was seronegative.

TCRdb re-called the 5' RACE reads; every CDR3 protein appears as one record, without DNA. This sample contains 400,000 or so distinct CDR3 sequences. The CDR3 length is 17 residues. The V gene is TRBV12-3 or TRBV12-4, the J gene TRBJ2-1; the D call from TCRdb, TRBD2, cannot be confirmed without DNA. The source of this sequence is a woman aged 50 to 60 in good health. Sequenced sample: blood T cells: a sorted CD56 or NKG2C T cell subset, CD4+ or CD8+ T cells, or bulk PBMC T cells (not recorded which). The CDR3 spells CASSPGTSGIPNNEQFF.